The subject of this entry is one TCR beta chain. Negative isolation was used for CD8+ and CD4+ T cells, and FACS enrichment was applied to TEMRA cells. Reverse transcription of 0.5 to 1 ug RNA was carried out with random hexamers. TCRdb re-derived calls from the immunoSEQ multiplex PCR reads in MiXCR, one entry per CDR3 protein. The sample has just over 150,000 distinct CDR3 sequences; 95% are singletons. This record belongs to a study of CD8 T cells in Susac syndrome. Study-wide background: Among the Susac syndrome patients sequenced, over five had active disease and fewer than 10 were in remission.

V dropped 8 bases and J dropped 4; count of bases not matched to a gene: 6. CDR3 size: 13 residues. Germline CDR1 MGHRA, CDR2 YSYEKL. Sequencing input: CD4+ T cells from PBMCs. The receptor's source is a human donor with Susac syndrome. V usage is TRBV4-1 and J usage is TRBJ2-5; 8 bases match TRBD2. The CDR3, as DNA: TGCGCCAGCCGGGGGGGCGCACTAGAGACCCAGTACTTC. Its protein product is CASRGGALETQYF.